This TCR beta chain emerged from a study of shared clonotypes between healthy human individuals. Sequencing used immunoSEQ multiplex PCR; TCRdb keeps in-frame clones, though not all of them. The table shows 950,000 to 1,300,000 clones, with around 76% occurring only once. The germline V gene has CDR1 LNHDA and CDR2 SQIVND (reference sequence). CDR3 size: 15 residues. V was pared by 7 bases and J by 7 bases, with 9 bases of the junction left unmatched. Sequencing input: memory CD4+ T cells sorted from blood. Subset specified: CD45RA-negative fraction. This chain joins TRBV19 and TRBJ1-4; TRBD1 aligns across 10 bases. The origin of this receptor is a man aged 18 to 29 in good health. The CDR3 coding sequence is TGTGCCAGTACTCCGGGACAGGGGAAATCTGAAAAACTGTTTTTT. Translating gives CASTPGQGKSEKLFF.